These T cell receptor beta chains were read from a single sample in a study of OX40 agonist ivuxolimab in advanced cancers. TCRdb's table, derived via immunoSEQ multiplex PCR, lists solely in-frame clones and lacks some. The sample lists over 35,000 clones, under 90% occurring once. Source: CD4+ or CD8+ T cells sorted from blood, taken in a trial of the OX40 agonist ivuxolimab. Receptors originate from an adult with an advanced solid tumor such as melanoma, head and neck, liver or kidney cancer. CDR3s include the opening cysteine and the closing phenylalanine or tryptophan. D genes are given only for firm matches. Clone size, where shown, is once, few, many, or a class for clones that have expanded.

D: TRBD1
size: .
J: TRBJ1-3
V: TRBV27
DNA: TGTGCCAGCAGTTTACGTGCGGACAGGGGTACTAGAAACACCATATATTTT
CDR3: CASSLRADRGTRNTIYF

D: .
size: .
J: TRBJ1-4
V: TRBV4-3
DNA: TGCGCCAGCAGCTCCAGCGGGGGCGGGGATGAAAAACTGTTTTTT
CDR3: CASSSSGGGDEKLFF

D: .
size: .
J: TRBJ1-6
V: TRBV6-5
DNA: TGTGCCAGCAGTTACGCTAAGAGCTCCTATAATTCACCCCTCCACTTT
CDR3: CASSYAKSSYNSPLHF

D: .
size: .
J: TRBJ2-7
V: TRBV5-5
DNA: TGTGCCAGCAGCTTGAGGCCGGTTCCCTACGAGCAGTACTTC
CDR3: CASSLRPVPYEQYF

D: TRBD1
size: .
J: TRBJ1-6
V: TRBV6-1
DNA: TGTGCCAGCAGTACGGGACAGAATTATTCACCCCTCCACTTT
CDR3: CASSTGQNYSPLHF

D: .
size: .
J: TRBJ1-6
V: TRBV28
DNA: TGTGCCAGCAGTTCGGGGTCTAGTGGGAATTCACCCCTCCACTTT
CDR3: CASSSGSSGNSPLHF

D: TRBD1
size: .
J: TRBJ1-4
V: TRBV7-9
DNA: TGTGCCAGCAGCTCCAACCGACAGGGGGTAACTAATGAAAAACTGTTTTTT
CDR3: CASSSNRQGVTNEKLFF

D: .
size: once
J: TRBJ2-7
V: TRBV6-5
DNA: TGTGCCAGCAGGACCTCCTCGGTTGGGCGCTACGAGCAGTACTTC
CDR3: CASRTSSVGRYEQYF

D: .
size: .
J: TRBJ1-6
V: TRBV4-3
DNA: TGCGCCAGCAGCCAAGTGTCTGTAATAATCCCCACCGCCCTCCACTTT
CDR3: CASSQVSVIIPTALHF

D: .
size: once
J: TRBJ1-5
V: TRBV19
DNA: TGTGCCAGTAGTGACTTTAGGAGGGATCAGCCCCAGCATTTT
CDR3: CASSDFRRDQPQHF

D: .
size: .
J: TRBJ2-2
V: TRBV2
DNA: TGTGCCAGCAGTGAGGAGGCGGATACCCGGGAGCTGTTTTTT
CDR3: CASSEEADTRELFF